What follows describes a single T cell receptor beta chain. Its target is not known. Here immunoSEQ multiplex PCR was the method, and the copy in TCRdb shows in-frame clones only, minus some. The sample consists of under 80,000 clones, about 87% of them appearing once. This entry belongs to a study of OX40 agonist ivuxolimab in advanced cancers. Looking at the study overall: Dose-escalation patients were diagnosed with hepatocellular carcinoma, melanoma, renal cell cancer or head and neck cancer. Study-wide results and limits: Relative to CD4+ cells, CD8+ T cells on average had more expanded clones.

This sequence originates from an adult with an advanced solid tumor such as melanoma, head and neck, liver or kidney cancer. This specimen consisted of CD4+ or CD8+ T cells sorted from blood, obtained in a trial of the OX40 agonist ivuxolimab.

The CDR3 DNA is TGTGCCAGCAGTTGGACCGGGACCAACTATGGCTACACCTTC. It codes for CASSWTGTNYGYTF. This chain connects TRBV6-5 to TRBJ1-2, with D perhaps matching TRBD1 (5 bases). Germline lookup yields CDR1 MNHEY and CDR2 SVGAGI. V lost 4 bases and J 2 bases, leaving 11 bases between the germline ends. CDR3 length equals 14 residues.